A selection of T cell receptor beta chains follows, all from one sample in a study of identical twins. MiXCR, applied by TCRdb to the 5' RACE reads, yields one record per CDR3 protein. The profile shows 500,000 to 650,000 distinct CDR3 sequences, around 7.4% of them singletons. This same sample was also taken into another study, of yellow fever vaccine responses in identical twins.

The sequenced sample was PBMCs. The receptors derive from a woman aged 18-29 years in good health. The CDR3 runs from the conserved cysteine through the conserved F or W. The D gene is left open where the match is weak. Not every row has a clone size; where given, it reads once, few, many or a size class.

V: TRBV11-2; D: TRBD1; size: few; J: TRBJ1-6; CDR3: CASSATGGSYNSPLHF; DNA: TGTGCCAGCAGCGCAACAGGGGGCAGTTATAATTCACCCCTCCACTTT
V: TRBV5-1; D: .; size: .; J: TRBJ2-5; CDR3: CASSLTGPGLGETQYF; DNA: TGCGCCAGCAGCTTGACAGGACCCGGACTCGGGGAGACCCAGTACTTC
V: TRBV6-1; D: .; size: .; J: TRBJ1-1; CDR3: CASIRGPGNTEAFF; DNA: TGTGCCAGCATCAGGGGACCGGGGAACACTGAAGCTTTCTTT
V: TRBV5-1; D: TRBD1; size: few; J: TRBJ1-6; CDR3: CASSLDRGPLHF; DNA: TGCGCCAGCAGCTTGGACAGGGGCCCCCTCCACTTT
V: TRBV28; D: .; size: few; J: TRBJ2-2; CDR3: CASSLSGAGRTGELFF; DNA: TGTGCCAGCAGTTTAAGTGGGGCAGGGAGGACCGGGGAGCTGTTTTTT
V: TRBV4-1; D: .; size: .; J: TRBJ2-3; CDR3: CVSSQDVTARTDTQYF; DNA: TGCGTCAGCAGCCAAGATGTAACCGCCCGCACAGATACGCAGTATTTT
V: TRBV20-1; D: TRBD1; size: .; J: TRBJ2-2; CDR3: CSARDRGVNTGELFF; DNA: TGCAGTGCTAGGGACAGGGGGGTCAACACCGGGGAGCTGTTTTTT
V: TRBV9; D: .; size: few; J: TRBJ1-2; CDR3: CASSPPTYGYTF; DNA: TGTGCCAGCAGCCCACCGACGTATGGCTACACCTTC
V: TRBV25-1; D: .; size: many; J: TRBJ1-4; CDR3: CASSETATNEKLFF; DNA: TGTGCCAGCAGTGAGACGGCAACTAATGAAAAACTGTTTTTT
V: TRBV6-1; D: .; size: .; J: TRBJ1-2; CDR3: CASSTRTMGAYGYTF; DNA: TGTGCCAGCAGTACCCGGACGATGGGGGCCTATGGCTACACCTTC
V: TRBV20-1; D: .; size: many; J: TRBJ1-2; CDR3: CSARDNSYGYTF; DNA: TGCAGTGCTAGAGATAACAGCTATGGCTACACCTTC
V: TRBV29-1; D: .; size: .; J: TRBJ1-2; CDR3: CSSSLDGYGYTF; DNA: TGCAGTTCCTCCCTTGATGGGTATGGCTACACCTTC
V: TRBV12-3/TRBV12-4; D: TRBD2; size: .; J: TRBJ2-3; CDR3: CTSRSSGTSGVSTDTQYF; DNA: TGTACCAGCAGGTCCTCCGGGACTAGCGGGGTCAGCACAGATACGCAGTATTTT
V: TRBV5-1; D: .; size: few; J: TRBJ2-3; CDR3: CASTPGGAAADTQYF; DNA: TGCGCCAGCACTCCAGGGGGGGCCGCGGCAGATACGCAGTATTTT
V: TRBV7-2; D: TRBD2; size: .; J: TRBJ2-2; CDR3: CASRVPGLAITGELFF; DNA: TGTGCCAGCAGAGTACCGGGACTAGCGATCACCGGGGAGCTGTTTTTT
V: TRBV24-1; D: .; size: .; J: TRBJ1-1; CDR3: CATSDRAGEAFF; DNA: TGTGCCACCAGTGACAGGGCTGGTGAAGCTTTCTTT
V: TRBV28; D: .; size: .; J: TRBJ2-3; CDR3: CASRNAGFPRVTDTQYF; DNA: TGTGCCAGCAGGAACGCAGGGTTTCCGCGGGTCACAGATACGCAGTATTTT
V: TRBV12-3/TRBV12-4; D: TRBD1; size: many; J: TRBJ2-5; CDR3: CASSTPRGTGGTQYF; DNA: TGTGCCAGCAGTACCCCACGCGGGACAGGAGGGACCCAGTACTTC
V: TRBV5-4; D: TRBD2; size: .; J: TRBJ2-3; CDR3: CASGAPGLVGTDTQYF; DNA: TGTGCCAGCGGCGCCCCGGGACTAGTGGGCACAGATACGCAGTATTTT
V: TRBV7-8; D: .; size: few; J: TRBJ2-7; CDR3: CASSPWVGEQYF; DNA: TGTGCCAGCAGCCCTTGGGTAGGGGAGCAGTACTTC
V: TRBV29-1; D: TRBD2; size: many; J: TRBJ2-1; CDR3: CSVVSGRVSYNEQFF; DNA: TGCAGCGTAGTGAGCGGGAGGGTTTCCTACAATGAGCAGTTCTTC
V: TRBV12-3/TRBV12-4; D: .; size: few; J: TRBJ1-5; CDR3: CASSLLGARNQPQHF; DNA: TGTGCCAGCAGTTTACTGGGGGCGAGAAATCAGCCCCAGCATTTT
V: TRBV12-3/TRBV12-4; D: TRBD1; size: few; J: TRBJ2-3; CDR3: CASRPSGQVTDTQYF; DNA: TGTGCCAGCAGGCCCTCGGGACAGGTCACAGATACGCAGTATTTT
V: TRBV12-3/TRBV12-4; D: TRBD2; size: many; J: TRBJ2-7; CDR3: CASRRGLAGHYEQYF; DNA: TGTGCCAGCAGGCGCGGGCTAGCGGGACATTACGAGCAGTACTTC
V: TRBV6-1; D: .; size: many; J: TRBJ2-5; CDR3: CASSEKDWGSAQYF; DNA: TGTGCCAGCAGTGAAAAGGACTGGGGGTCGGCCCAGTACTTC
V: TRBV12-3/TRBV12-4; D: .; size: many; J: TRBJ2-5; CDR3: CASSWYQETQYF; DNA: TGTGCCAGCAGTTGGTACCAAGAGACCCAGTACTTC
V: TRBV11-3; D: .; size: few; J: TRBJ2-1; CDR3: CASSLVYDYEQFF; DNA: TGTGCCAGCAGCTTAGTGTACGACTATGAGCAGTTCTTC
V: TRBV29-1; D: .; size: many; J: TRBJ2-3; CDR3: CSVIRTSTDTQYF; DNA: TGCAGCGTGATAAGGACTAGCACAGATACGCAGTATTTT
V: TRBV7-9; D: .; size: many; J: TRBJ2-1; CDR3: CASSREVEQFF; DNA: TGTGCCAGCAGCCGCGAGGTAGAGCAGTTCTTC
V: TRBV12-3/TRBV12-4; D: .; size: many; J: TRBJ2-2; CDR3: CASSRFLTGGTGELFF; DNA: TGTGCCAGCAGTCGATTTCTTACGGGTGGTACCGGGGAGCTGTTTTTT
V: TRBV3-1; D: .; size: many; J: TRBJ2-7; CDR3: CASSQSTEGLREYF; DNA: TGTGCCAGCAGCCAGTCTACGGAGGGACTCCGGGAGTACTTC
V: TRBV14; D: .; size: many; J: TRBJ2-1; CDR3: CASSPVGANEQFF; DNA: TGTGCCAGCAGCCCGGTGGGTGCGAATGAGCAGTTCTTC
V: TRBV13; D: .; size: .; J: TRBJ2-3; CDR3: CASSLRGARAPDTQYF; DNA: TGTGCCAGCAGCTTAAGGGGCGCGAGGGCCCCAGATACGCAGTATTTT
V: TRBV20-1; D: .; size: .; J: TRBJ1-6; CDR3: CSARGGKSPLHF; DNA: TGCAGTGCTAGAGGGGGGAAATCACCCCTCCACTTT
V: TRBV29-1; D: .; size: many; J: TRBJ2-1; CDR3: CSVATYREPYNEQFF; DNA: TGCAGCGTAGCCACCTACAGGGAACCCTACAATGAGCAGTTCTTC
V: TRBV11-2; D: .; size: few; J: TRBJ2-7; CDR3: CASSSITRTGSSHYEQYF; DNA: TGTGCCAGCAGCTCCATCACCCGGACTGGTTCCTCACACTACGAGCAGTACTTC
V: TRBV9; D: TRBD1; size: .; J: TRBJ2-1; CDR3: CASSVGVRGYNEQFF; DNA: TGTGCCAGCAGCGTAGGTGTCAGGGGGTACAATGAGCAGTTCTTC
V: TRBV7-9; D: .; size: many; J: TRBJ1-2; CDR3: CASSLVANYGYTF; DNA: TGTGCCAGCAGCTTAGTGGCTAACTATGGCTACACCTTC
V: TRBV15; D: .; size: .; J: TRBJ2-5; CDR3: CATSRDRVVQETQYF; DNA: TGTGCCACCAGCAGAGACAGGGTGGTCCAAGAGACCCAGTACTTC
V: TRBV27; D: .; size: few; J: TRBJ2-2; CDR3: CASSRSWGPNTGELFF; DNA: TGTGCCAGCAGCCGATCCTGGGGGCCGAACACCGGGGAGCTGTTTTTT
V: TRBV11-2; D: TRBD2; size: few; J: TRBJ2-3; CDR3: CASSLDTSLAGSSGTQYF; DNA: TGTGCCAGCAGCTTAGATACTTCGTTAGCGGGGTCATCTGGGACGCAGTATTTT
V: TRBV20-1; D: .; size: .; J: TRBJ2-6; CDR3: CSAQLVSGANVLTF; DNA: TGCAGTGCCCAATTGGTCTCTGGGGCCAACGTCCTGACTTTC
V: TRBV2; D: .; size: many; J: TRBJ2-2; CDR3: CASRRSRELFF; DNA: TGTGCCAGCAGGAGGAGCCGGGAGCTGTTTTTT
V: TRBV4-1; D: TRBD2; size: many; J: TRBJ2-1; CDR3: CASSQPFSGGSTIEQFF; DNA: TGCGCCAGCAGCCAACCGTTTAGCGGGGGGTCTACAATAGAGCAGTTCTTC
V: TRBV20-1; D: TRBD2; size: .; J: TRBJ2-5; CDR3: CSAPPRLAGGLETQYF; DNA: TGCAGTGCCCCTCCCCGACTAGCGGGAGGGCTGGAGACCCAGTACTTC
V: TRBV18; D: .; size: .; J: TRBJ1-2; CDR3: CASSRPTDGYTF; DNA: TGTGCCAGCTCACGCCCTACGGATGGCTACACCTTC
V: TRBV6-1; D: .; size: few; J: TRBJ2-1; CDR3: CASSEFEVSEQFF; DNA: TGTGCCAGCAGTGAATTTGAGGTCTCTGAGCAGTTCTTC
V: TRBV10-3; D: .; size: many; J: TRBJ2-1; CDR3: CAISVGQTEQFF; DNA: TGTGCCATCAGTGTGGGGCAGACGGAGCAGTTCTTC
V: TRBV9; D: .; size: many; J: TRBJ2-7; CDR3: CASSVSDSYEQYF; DNA: TGTGCCAGCAGCGTATCGGACAGCTACGAGCAGTACTTC
V: TRBV4-1; D: TRBD2; size: many; J: TRBJ2-1; CDR3: CASSFRGAGGPSDEQFF; DNA: TGCGCCAGCAGCTTTCGCGGGGCGGGGGGGCCGTCGGATGAGCAGTTCTTC